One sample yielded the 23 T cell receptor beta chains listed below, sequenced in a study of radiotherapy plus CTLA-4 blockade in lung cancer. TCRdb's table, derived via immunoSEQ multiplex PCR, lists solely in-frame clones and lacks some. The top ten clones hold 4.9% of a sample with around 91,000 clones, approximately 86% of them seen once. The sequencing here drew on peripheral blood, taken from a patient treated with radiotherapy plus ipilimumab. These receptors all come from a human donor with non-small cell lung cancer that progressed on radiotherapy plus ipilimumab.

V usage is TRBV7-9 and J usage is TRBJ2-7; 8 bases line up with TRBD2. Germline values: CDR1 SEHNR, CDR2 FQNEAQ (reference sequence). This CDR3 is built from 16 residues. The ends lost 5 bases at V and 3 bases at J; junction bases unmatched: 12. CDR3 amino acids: CASSPPEVAGHYEQYF. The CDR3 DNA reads TGTGCCAGCAGCCCCCCCGAGGTAGCGGGGCACTACGAGCAGTACTTC.

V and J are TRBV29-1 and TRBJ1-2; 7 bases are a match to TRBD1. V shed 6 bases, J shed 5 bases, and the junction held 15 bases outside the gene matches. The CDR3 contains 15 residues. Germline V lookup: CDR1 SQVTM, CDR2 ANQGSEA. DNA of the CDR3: TGCAGCGTCGCTAGGGCAGACAGGGTAGTTTATGGCTACACCTTC. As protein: CSVARADRVVYGYTF.

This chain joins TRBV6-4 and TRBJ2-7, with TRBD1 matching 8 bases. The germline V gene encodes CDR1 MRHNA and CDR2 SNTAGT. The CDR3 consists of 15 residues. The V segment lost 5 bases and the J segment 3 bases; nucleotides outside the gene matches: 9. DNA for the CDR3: TGTGCCAGCAGTTGTGCGGACAGGGAGGACTACGAGCAGTACTTC. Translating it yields CASSCADREDYEQYF.

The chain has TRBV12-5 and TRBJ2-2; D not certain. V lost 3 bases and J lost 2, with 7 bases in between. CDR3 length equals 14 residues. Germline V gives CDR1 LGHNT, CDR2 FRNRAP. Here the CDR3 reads CASGFGPNTGELFF. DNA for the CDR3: TGTGCTAGTGGTTTCGGCCCCAACACCGGGGAGCTGTTTTTT.

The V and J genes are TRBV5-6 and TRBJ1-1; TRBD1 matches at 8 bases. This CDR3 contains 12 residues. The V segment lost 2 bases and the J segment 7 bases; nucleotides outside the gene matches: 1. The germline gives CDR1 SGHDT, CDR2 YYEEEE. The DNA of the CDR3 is TGTGCCAGCAGCTTCGGACAGGGTGAAGCTTTCTTT. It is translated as CASSFGQGEAFF.

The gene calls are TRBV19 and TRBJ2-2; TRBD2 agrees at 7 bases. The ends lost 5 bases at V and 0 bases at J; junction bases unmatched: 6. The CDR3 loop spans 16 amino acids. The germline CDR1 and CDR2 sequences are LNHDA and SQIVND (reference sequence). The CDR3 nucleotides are TGTGCCAGTAGTCCCGGGACTACCGCGAACACCGGGGAGCTGTTTTTT. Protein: CASSPGTTANTGELFF. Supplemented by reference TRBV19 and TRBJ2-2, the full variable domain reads DGGITQSPKYLFRKEGQNVTLSCEQNLNHDAMYWYRQDPGQGLRLIYYSQIVNDFQKGDIAEGYSVSREKKESFPLTVTSAQKNPTAFYLCASSPGTTANTGELFFGEGSRLTVL.

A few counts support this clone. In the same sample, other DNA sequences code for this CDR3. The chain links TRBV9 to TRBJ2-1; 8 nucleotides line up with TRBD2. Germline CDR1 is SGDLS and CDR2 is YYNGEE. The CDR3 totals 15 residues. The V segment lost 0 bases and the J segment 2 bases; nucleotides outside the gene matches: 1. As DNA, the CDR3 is TGTGCCAGCAGCGTAGCACTAGCGGCCTACAATGAGCAGTTCTTC. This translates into CASSVALAAYNEQFF. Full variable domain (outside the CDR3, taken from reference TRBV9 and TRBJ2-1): DSGVTQTPKHLITATGQRVTLRCSPRSGDLSVYWYQQSLDQGLQFLIQYYNGEERAKGNILERFSAQQFPDLHSELNLSSLELGDSALYFCASSVALAAYNEQFFGPGTRLTVL.

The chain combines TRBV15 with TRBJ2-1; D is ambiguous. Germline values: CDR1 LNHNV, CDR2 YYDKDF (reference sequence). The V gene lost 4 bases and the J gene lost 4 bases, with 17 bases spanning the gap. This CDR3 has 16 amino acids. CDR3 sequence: CATSISAQRLYNEQFF. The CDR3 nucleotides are TGTGCCACCAGCATCTCAGCTCAGCGACTTTACAATGAGCAGTTCTTC. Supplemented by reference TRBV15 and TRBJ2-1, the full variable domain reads DAMVIQNPRYQVTQFGKPVTLSCSQTLNHNVMYWYQQKSSQAPKLLFHYYDKDFNNEADTPDNFQSRRPNTSFCFLDIRSPGLGDTAMYLCATSISAQRLYNEQFFGPGTRLTVL.

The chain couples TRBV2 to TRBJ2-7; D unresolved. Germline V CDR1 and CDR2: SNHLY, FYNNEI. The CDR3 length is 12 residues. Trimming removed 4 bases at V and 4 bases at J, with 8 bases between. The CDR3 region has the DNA TGTGCCAGCAGTGTGGCTGAATACGAGCAGTACTTC. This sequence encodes CASSVAEYEQYF.

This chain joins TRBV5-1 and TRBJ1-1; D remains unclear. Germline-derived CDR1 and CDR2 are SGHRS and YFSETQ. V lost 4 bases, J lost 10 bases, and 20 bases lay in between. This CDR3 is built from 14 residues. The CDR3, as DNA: TGCGCCAGCAGCCCCCAGGTAGGCGGGGTGGCAGCTTTCTTT. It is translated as CASSPQVGGVAAFF.

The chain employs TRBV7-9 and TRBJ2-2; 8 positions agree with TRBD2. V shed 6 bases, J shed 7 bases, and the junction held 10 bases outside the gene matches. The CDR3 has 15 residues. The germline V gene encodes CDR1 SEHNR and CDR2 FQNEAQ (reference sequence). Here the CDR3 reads CASRSKAGVVGELFF. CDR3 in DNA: TGTGCCAGCAGAAGTAAAGCGGGAGTGGTCGGGGAGCTGTTTTTT.

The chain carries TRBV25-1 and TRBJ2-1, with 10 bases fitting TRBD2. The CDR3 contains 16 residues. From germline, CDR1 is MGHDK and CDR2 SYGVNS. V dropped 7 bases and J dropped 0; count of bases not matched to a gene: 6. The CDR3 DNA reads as TGTGCCAGCATAAGCGGGAGGGGAAGCTCCTACAATGAGCAGTTCTTC. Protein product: CASISGRGSSYNEQFF.

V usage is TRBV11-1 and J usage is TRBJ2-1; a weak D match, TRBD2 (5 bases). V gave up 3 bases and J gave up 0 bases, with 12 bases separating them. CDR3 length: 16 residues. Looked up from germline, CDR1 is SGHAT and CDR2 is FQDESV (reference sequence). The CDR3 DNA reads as TGTGCCAGCAGCTTCCTTTCGGGGAGCTCCTACAATGAGCAGTTCTTC. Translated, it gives CASSFLSGSSYNEQFF.

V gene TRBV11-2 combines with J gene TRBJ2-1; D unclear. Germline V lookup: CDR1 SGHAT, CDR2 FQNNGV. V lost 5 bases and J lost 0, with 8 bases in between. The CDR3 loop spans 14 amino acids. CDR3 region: CASSEASSYNEQFF. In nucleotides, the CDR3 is TGTGCCAGCAGCGAGGCTAGCTCCTACAATGAGCAGTTCTTC.

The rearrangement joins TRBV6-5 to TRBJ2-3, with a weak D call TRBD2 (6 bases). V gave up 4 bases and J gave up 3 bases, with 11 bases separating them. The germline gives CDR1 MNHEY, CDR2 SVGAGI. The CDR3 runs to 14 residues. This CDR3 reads CASSSPSETDTQYF. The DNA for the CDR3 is TGTGCCAGCAGTTCGCCTAGCGAGACAGATACGCAGTATTTT.

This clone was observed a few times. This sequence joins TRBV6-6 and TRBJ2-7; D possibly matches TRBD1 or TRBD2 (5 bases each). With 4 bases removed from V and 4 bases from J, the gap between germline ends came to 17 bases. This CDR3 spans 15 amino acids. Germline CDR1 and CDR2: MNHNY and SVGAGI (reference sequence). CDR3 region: CASSSGPWGSYEQYF. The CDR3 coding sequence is TGTGCCAGCAGTTCGGGACCCTGGGGAAGTTACGAGCAGTACTTC.

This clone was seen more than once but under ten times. CDR3 protein: CASSFGNTIYF. CDR3 bases: TGTGCCAGCAGCTTCGGAAACACCATATATTTT. The chain uses TRBV7-6 and TRBJ1-3; D call uncertain. Deletions cut 3 bases from V and 4 bases from J, with 1 base between. This CDR3 spans 11 amino acids. Germline V lookup: CDR1 SGHVS, CDR2 FNYEAQ.

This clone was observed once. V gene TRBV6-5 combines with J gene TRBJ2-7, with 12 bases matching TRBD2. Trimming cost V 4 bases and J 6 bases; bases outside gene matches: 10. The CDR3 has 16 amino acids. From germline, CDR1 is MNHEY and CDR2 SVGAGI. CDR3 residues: CASSLKTSGSWGEQYF. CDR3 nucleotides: TGTGCCAGCAGTTTAAAGACTAGCGGGAGTTGGGGCGAGCAGTACTTC.

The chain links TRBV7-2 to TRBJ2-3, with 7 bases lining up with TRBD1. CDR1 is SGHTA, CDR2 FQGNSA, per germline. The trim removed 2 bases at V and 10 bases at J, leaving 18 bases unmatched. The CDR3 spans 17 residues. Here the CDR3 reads CASSLRWAGGPDRAQYF. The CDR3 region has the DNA TGTGCCAGCAGCTTAAGGTGGGCAGGGGGACCGGATCGAGCGCAGTATTTT.

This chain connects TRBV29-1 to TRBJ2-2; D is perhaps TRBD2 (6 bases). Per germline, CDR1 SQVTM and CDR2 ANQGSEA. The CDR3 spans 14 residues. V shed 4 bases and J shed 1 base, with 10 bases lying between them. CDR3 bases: TGCAGCGTTGCCGGGAGCTTGAACACCGGGGAGCTGTTTTTT. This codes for CSVAGSLNTGELFF.

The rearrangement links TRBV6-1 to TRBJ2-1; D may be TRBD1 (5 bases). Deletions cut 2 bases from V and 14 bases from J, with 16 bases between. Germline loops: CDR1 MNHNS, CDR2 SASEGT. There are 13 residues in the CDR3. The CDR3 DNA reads TGTGCCAGCAGTGAAAGGACGCAGGGAAGGAAGTTCTTC. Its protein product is CASSERTQGRKFF.

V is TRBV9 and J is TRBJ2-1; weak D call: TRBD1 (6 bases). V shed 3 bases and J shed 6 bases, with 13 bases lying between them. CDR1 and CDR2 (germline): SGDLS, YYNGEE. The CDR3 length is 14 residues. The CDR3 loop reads CASSAGVPTNEQFF. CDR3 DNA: TGTGCCAGCAGCGCAGGGGTCCCCACCAATGAGCAGTTCTTC.

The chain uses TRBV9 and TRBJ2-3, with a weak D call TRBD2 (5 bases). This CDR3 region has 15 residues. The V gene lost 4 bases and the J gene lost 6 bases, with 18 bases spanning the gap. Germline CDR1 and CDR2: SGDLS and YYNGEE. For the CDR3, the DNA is TGTGCCAGCAGCCCGAGGGTAACCCCCGCGGATACGCAGTATTTT. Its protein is CASSPRVTPADTQYF. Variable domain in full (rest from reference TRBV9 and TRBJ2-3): DSGVTQTPKHLITATGQRVTLRCSPRSGDLSVYWYQQSLDQGLQFLIQYYNGEERAKGNILERFSAQQFPDLHSELNLSSLELGDSALYFCASSPRVTPADTQYFGPGTRLTVL.